This entry concerns a single TCR beta chain. Germline-derived CDR1 and CDR2 are SQVTM and ANQGSEA. The CDR3 sequence is 12 residues long. With V trimmed by 4 bases and J by 10 bases, 7 bases remained unmatched. These data belong to a study of CD8+ T cells in alopecia areata. Following RNA extraction, reverse transcription yielded cDNA that acted as the sequencing template. TCRdb's copy holds only in-frame clones and misses some; the assay was immunoSEQ multiplex PCR. The table has 150,000 to 200,000 clones, around three fifths seen once. Regarding treatment: oral pan-JAK inhibitor, 5-10 mg twice daily.

V gene TRBV29-1 combines with J gene TRBJ2-1, with TRBD1 identical over 7 bases. Sequencing used CD4+ T cells sorted from blood, obtained at approximately week 49, from a patient treated with tofacitinib. The TCR sequence derives from a human donor with alopecia areata. This CDR3 is CSVVGQVEEQFF. The CDR3 nucleotides read TGCAGCGTTGTCGGACAGGTTGAGGAGCAGTTCTTC.